This T cell receptor beta chain was observed in a study of blood T cell repertoires in COVID-19. Study-level information: The origin of the acute and convalescent COVID-19 samples was the United States, Italy and Spain. PBMCs, B-cell-depleted T cells, or T cells were the source of the cDNA or gDNA that made up the material.

CDR1 is SQVTM, CDR2 ANQGSEA, per germline. V dropped 6 bases and J dropped 4; count of bases not matched to a gene: 6. This CDR3 is 13 amino acids long. In the study's own analysis: By means of reference gene primer amplification, nucleated cell counts were estimated. TCRdb keeps only in-frame clones here, not all; method: immunoSEQ multiplex PCR. V and J calls and clone size follow that table, whereas D and trimming were derived from the DNA. The repertoire includes 120,000 to 150,000 clones, approximately 87% of them detected once, and roughly 6.1% sits in the top ten. Sample: peripheral blood. This receptor was obtained from a man older than 75 with acute or convalescent COVID-19. The chain joins TRBV29-1 to TRBJ1-1, with 9 bases matching TRBD1. CDR3 protein: CSVRQGGSTEAFF. In DNA, the CDR3 is TGCAGCGTAAGACAGGGGGGTAGCACTGAAGCTTTCTTT.